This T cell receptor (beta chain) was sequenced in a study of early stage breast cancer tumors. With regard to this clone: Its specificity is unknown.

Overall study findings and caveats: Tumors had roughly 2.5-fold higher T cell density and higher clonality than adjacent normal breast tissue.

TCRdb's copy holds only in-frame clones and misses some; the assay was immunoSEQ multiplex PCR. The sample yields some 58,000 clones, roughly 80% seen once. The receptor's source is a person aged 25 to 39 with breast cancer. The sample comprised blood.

CDR3 nucleotides: TGTGCCAGCGCGCGCGGGGGGGCAATAAATGGCTACACCTTC. It encodes CASARGGAINGYTF. The chain joins TRBV7-2 to TRBJ1-2, with D tentatively TRBD1 (6 bases). This CDR3 has 14 residues. The V gene lost 8 bases and the J gene lost 6 bases, with 19 bases spanning the gap. The germline V gene encodes CDR1 SGHTA and CDR2 FQGNSA.